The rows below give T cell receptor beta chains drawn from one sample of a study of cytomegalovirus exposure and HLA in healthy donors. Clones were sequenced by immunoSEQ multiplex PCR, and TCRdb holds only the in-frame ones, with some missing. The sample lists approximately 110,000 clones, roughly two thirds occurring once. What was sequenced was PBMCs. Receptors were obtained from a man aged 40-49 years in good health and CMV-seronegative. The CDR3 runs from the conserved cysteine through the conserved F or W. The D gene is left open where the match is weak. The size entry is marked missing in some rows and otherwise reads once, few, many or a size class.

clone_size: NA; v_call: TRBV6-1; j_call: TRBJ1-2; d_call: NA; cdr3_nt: TGTGCCAGCAGTGAGGGCCTCCCTAACTATGGCTACACCTTC; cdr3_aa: CASSEGLPNYGYTF
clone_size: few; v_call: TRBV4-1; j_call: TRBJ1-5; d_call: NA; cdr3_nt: TGCGCCAGCAGCCAAGATCTTACTACACCTAATCAGCCCCAGCATTTT; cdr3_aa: CASSQDLTTPNQPQHF
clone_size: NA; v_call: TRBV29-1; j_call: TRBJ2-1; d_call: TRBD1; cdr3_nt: TGCAGCGTTCCGCCGGGACAGGGACAGTTCTTC; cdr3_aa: CSVPPGQGQFF
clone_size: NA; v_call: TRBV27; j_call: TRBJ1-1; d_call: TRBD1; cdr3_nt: TGTGCCAGCAGTGAGACAGGGGAAACTGAAGCTTTCTTT; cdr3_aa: CASSETGETEAFF
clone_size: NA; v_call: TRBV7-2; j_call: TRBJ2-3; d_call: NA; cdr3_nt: TGTGCCAGCAGCTTATCCAGGGTAGGGGGGGAGGATACGCAGTATTTT; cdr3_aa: CASSLSRVGGEDTQYF
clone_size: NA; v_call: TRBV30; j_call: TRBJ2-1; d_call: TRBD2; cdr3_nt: TGTGCCTGGAGTGTACAGAGGGGTAGCGGGGGGGGCTACAATGAGCAGTTCTTC; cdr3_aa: CAWSVQRGSGGGYNEQFF
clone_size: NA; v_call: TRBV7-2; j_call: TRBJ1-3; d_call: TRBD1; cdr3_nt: TGTGCCAGCAGCGAACAGGGGTCAAAAGCGGGCACCATATATTTT; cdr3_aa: CASSEQGSKAGTIYF
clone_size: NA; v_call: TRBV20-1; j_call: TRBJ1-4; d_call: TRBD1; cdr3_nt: TGCAGTGCTCCGGACAGGGAAAAACTGTTTTTT; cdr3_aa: CSAPDREKLFF
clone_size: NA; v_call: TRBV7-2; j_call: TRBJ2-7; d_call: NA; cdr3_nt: TGTGCCAGCAGCGTCGGACTATTAACCTACGAGCAGTACTTC; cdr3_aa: CASSVGLLTYEQYF
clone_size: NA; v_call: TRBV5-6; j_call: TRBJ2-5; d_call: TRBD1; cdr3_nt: TGTGCCAGCAGCTTTGGACAGGGGGAGACCCAGTACTTC; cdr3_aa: CASSFGQGETQYF
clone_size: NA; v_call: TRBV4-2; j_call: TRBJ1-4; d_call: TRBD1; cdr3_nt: TGTGCCAGCAGCCTTCCCTTATCCGGGACAGGGGACGAAAAACTGTTTTTT; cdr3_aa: CASSLPLSGTGDEKLFF
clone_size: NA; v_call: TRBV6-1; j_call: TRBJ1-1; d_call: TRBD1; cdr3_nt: TGTGCCAGCAATAAGGACAGGGGCAACACTGAAGCTTTCTTT; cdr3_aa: CASNKDRGNTEAFF
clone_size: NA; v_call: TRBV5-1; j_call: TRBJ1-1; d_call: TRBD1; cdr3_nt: TGCGCCAGCAGCTTAGGGACAGGGTATAATGAAGCTTTCTTT; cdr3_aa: CASSLGTGYNEAFF
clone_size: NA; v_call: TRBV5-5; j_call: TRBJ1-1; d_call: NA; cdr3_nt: TGTGCCAGCAGCCAAGCGGGTAGGGATGAAGCTTTCTTT; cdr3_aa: CASSQAGRDEAFF
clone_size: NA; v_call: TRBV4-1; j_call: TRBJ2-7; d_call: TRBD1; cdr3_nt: TGCGCCAGCAGCCAAGATAGGAGGACAGGCAGATACGAGCAGTACTTC; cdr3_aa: CASSQDRRTGRYEQYF
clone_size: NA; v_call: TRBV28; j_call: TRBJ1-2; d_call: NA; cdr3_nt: TGTGCCAGCAGAATGGCCGAAGGGGACTATGGCTACACCTTC; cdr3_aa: CASRMAEGDYGYTF
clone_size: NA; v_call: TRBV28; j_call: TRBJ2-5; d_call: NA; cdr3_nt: TGTGCCAGCAGTTTAAGTACCTATCGATCCCAGGAAGTGAAGGAGACCCAGTACTTC; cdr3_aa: CASSLSTYRSQEVKETQYF
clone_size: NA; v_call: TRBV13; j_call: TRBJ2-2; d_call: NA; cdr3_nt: TGTGCCAGCAGCTTTCTCGGGGAGCTGTTTTTT; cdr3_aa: CASSFLGELFF
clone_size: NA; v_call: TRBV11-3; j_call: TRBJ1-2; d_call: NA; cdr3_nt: TGTGCCAGCAGCTTCCCGGTTAAGGGGCACTATGGCTACACCTTC; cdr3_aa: CASSFPVKGHYGYTF
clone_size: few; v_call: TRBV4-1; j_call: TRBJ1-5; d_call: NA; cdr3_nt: TGCGCCAGCAGCCCGACAGTCGGCAATCAGCCCCAGCATTTT; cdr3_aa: CASSPTVGNQPQHF
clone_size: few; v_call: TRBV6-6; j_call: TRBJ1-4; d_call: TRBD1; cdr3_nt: TGTGCCAGCAGTTACTCGCGGGGTCAGGGGGATGAAAAACTGTTTTTT; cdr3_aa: CASSYSRGQGDEKLFF
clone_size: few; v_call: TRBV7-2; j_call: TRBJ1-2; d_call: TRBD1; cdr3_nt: TGTGCCAGCAGTGCCAGGACAGGGGGAATAGTGGGCTATGGCTACACCTTC; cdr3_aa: CASSARTGGIVGYGYTF
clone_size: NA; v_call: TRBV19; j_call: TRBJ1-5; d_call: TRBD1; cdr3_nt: TGTGCCAGTAGTTTCCAACAGGGGAATCAGCCCCAGCATTTT; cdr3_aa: CASSFQQGNQPQHF
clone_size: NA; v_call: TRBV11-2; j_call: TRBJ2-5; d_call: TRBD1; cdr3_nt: TGTGCCAGCAGGCCGACGGACAGGGAAGAGACCCAGTACTTC; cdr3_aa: CASRPTDREETQYF
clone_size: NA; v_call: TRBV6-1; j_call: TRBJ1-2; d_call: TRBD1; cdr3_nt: TGTGCCAGCAGTGAAGCTGGACAGGCCGACTATGGCTACACCTTC; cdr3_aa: CASSEAGQADYGYTF
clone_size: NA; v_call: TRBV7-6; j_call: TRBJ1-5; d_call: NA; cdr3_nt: TGTTCCCTGGGGGGGGGTCTAAGCAATCAGCCCCAGCATTTT; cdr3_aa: CSLGGGLSNQPQHF
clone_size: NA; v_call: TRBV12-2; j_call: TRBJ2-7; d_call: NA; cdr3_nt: TGTGCAAGTCGCTCAAGCTCACAGGGGGCCGGGGAGCAGTACTTC; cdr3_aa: CASRSSSQGAGEQYF
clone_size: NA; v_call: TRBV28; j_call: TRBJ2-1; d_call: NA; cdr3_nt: TGTGCCAGCAGTTTCCGCCCAACAGGGAACGAGCAGTTCTTC; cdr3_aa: CASSFRPTGNEQFF
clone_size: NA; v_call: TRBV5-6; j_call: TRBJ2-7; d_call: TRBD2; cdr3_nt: TGTGCCAGCAGCTCTCAGAAGCGGGGGCATCCCCTTTACGAGCAGTACTTC; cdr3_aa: CASSSQKRGHPLYEQYF
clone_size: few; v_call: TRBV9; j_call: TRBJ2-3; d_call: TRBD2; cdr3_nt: TGTGCCAGCAGCCGGGGGGGGATCGCAGATACGCAGTATTTT; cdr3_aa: CASSRGGIADTQYF
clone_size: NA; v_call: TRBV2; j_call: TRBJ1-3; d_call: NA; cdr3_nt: TGTGCCAGCAGCAGAGACAGACATTACTCTGGAAACACCATATATTTT; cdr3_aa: CASSRDRHYSGNTIYF
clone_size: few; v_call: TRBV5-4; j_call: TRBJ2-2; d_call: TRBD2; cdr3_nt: TGTGCCACCTCTTTGGCTAGCGGGGTGTTTACCGGGGAGCTGTTTTTT; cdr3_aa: CATSLASGVFTGELFF
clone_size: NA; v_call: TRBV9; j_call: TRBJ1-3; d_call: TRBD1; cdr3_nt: TGTGCCAGCTCGACAGGGGCGCCTGGAAACACCATATATTTT; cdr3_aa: CASSTGAPGNTIYF
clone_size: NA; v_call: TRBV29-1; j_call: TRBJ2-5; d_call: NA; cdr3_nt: TGCAGCGTTGAAGGAGGGATGGGAGAGACCCAGTACTTC; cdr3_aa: CSVEGGMGETQYF
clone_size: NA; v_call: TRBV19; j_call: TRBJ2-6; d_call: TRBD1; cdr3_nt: TGTGCCAGTAGTCCGACAGGGGCTGGGGCCAACGTCCTGACTTTC; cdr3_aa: CASSPTGAGANVLTF
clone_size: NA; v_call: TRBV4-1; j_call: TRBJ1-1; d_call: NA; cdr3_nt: TGCGCCAGCAGCCAAGAAATGAGTATGAACACTGAAGCTTTCTTT; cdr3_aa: CASSQEMSMNTEAFF
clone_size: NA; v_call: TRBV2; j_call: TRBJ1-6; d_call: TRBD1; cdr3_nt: TGTGCCAGTTCGGGACAGGCGGTCTATAATTCACCCCTCCACTTT; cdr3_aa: CASSGQAVYNSPLHF
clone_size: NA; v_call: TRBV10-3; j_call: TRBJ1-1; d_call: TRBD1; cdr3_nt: TGTGCCATCAGGGAACGCCCGACAGGGGGAACCACTGAAGCTTTCTTT; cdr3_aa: CAIRERPTGGTTEAFF
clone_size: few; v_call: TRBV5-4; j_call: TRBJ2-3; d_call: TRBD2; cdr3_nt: TGTGCCAGCAGCTTGTTGAAGGGCGGGGGGGCGGGGCCCACAGATACGCAGTATTTT; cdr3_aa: CASSLLKGGGAGPTDTQYF
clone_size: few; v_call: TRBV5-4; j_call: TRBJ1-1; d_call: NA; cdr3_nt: TGTGCCAGCAGCTTGGCCTCCTTGAACACTGAAGCTTTCTTT; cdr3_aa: CASSLASLNTEAFF
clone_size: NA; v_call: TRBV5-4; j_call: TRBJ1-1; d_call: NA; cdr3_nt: TGTGCCAGCAGCATCATGGGGGGGAACACTGAAGCTTTCTTT; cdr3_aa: CASSIMGGNTEAFF
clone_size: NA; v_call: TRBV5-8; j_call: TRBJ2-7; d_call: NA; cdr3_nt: TGTGCCAGCAGCTGGGGGCACTCCTACGAGCAGTACTTC; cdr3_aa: CASSWGHSYEQYF
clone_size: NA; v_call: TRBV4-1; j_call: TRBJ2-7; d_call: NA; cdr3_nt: TGCGCCAGCAGCCAAGAAGCAGGAATATCCTACGAGCAGTACTTC; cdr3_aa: CASSQEAGISYEQYF
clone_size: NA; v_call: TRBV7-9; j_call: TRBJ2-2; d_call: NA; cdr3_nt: TGTGCCAGCAGCTTAAGTTTAGGGTCTGGGACACTTAACACCGGGGAGCTGTTTTTT; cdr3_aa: CASSLSLGSGTLNTGELFF
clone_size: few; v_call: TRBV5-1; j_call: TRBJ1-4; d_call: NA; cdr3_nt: TGCGCCAGCAGCTTGGGAAAGGGGGGGGGTACTGAAAAACTGTTTTTT; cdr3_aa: CASSLGKGGGTEKLFF